The clone carrying this T cell receptor beta chain has at least ten counts. Its antigen is not identified. The investigators amplified TCR beta CDR3 regions from RNA transcripts. A set of HTBI primers served as the primers for a first-round RT-PCR of the TCR CDR3. TCRdb recomputed calls from the multiplex PCR reads with MiXCR, one row per CDR3 protein. The profile covers 330,000 or so distinct CDR3 sequences, with around a sixth appearing a single time and around 15% taken by the ten largest. This entry belongs to a study of T cells in Graves' hyperthyroidism and ophthalmopathy. On the study more broadly: Peripheral blood samples were taken at initial diagnosis, prior to any treatment.

Study observations and caveats: Blood also contained most expanded thyroid clonotypes above 0.001.

Ophthalmopathy patients all had a Clinical Activity Score of at least 3, a NOSPECS grade of at least 4 and disease under 3 months old. Uncontrolled infection, other autoimmune disease, pregnancy or lactation barred patients from enrollment. The length of the CDR3 is 16 residues. Trimming took off 7 bases at V and 2 bases at J, with 17 bases between the two ends. Germline loops: CDR1 SNHLY, CDR2 FYNNEI. The specimen was blood. The TCR originated in a woman aged 40 to 50 with Graves' ophthalmopathy. This chain links TRBV2 with TRBJ2-2, with a possible D match to TRBD1 (5 bases). The CDR3: CASTLTDPENTGELFF. DNA of the CDR3: TGTGCCAGCACCTTGACAGACCCTGAAAACACCGGGGAGCTGTTTTTT.